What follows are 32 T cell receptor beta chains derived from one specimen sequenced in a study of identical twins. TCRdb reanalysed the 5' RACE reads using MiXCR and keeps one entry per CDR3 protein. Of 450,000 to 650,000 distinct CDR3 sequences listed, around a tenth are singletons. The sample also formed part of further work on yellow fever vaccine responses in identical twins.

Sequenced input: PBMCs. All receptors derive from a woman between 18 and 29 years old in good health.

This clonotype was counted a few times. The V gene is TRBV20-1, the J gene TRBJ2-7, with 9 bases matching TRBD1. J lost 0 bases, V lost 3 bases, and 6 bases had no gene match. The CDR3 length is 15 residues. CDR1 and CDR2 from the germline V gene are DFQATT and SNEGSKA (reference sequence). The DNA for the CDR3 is TGCAGTGCTAGGGGACAGGGAATAAACTCCTACGAGCAGTACTTC. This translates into CSARGQGINSYEQYF.

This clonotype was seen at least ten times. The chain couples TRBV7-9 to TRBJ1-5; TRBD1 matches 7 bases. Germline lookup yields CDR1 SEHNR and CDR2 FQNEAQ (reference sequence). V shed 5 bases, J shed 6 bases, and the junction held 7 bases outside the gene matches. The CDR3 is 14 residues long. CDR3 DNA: TGTGCCAGCAGCCAATCGCCAGGGGGTCAGCCCCAGCATTTT. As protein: CASSQSPGGQPQHF. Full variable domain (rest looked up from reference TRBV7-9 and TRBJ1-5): DTGVSQNPRHKITKRGQNVTFRCDPISEHNRLYWYRQTLGQGPEFLTYFQNEAQLEKSRLLSDRFSAERPKGSFSTLEIQRTEQGDSAMYLCASSQSPGGQPQHFGDGTRLSIL.

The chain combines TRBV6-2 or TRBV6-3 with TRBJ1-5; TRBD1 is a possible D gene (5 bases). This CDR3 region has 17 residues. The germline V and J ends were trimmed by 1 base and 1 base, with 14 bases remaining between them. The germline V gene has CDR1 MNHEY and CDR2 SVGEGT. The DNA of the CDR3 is TGTGCCAGCAGTTACTATATTGGGCAGGGCAGCAATCAGCCCCAGCATTTT. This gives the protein CASSYYIGQGSNQPQHF.

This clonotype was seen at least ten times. Here the CDR3 reads CASLNGLAENEQFF. DNA of the CDR3: TGTGCCAGCCTCAACGGGCTAGCGGAAAATGAGCAGTTCTTC. The chain is built from TRBV12-3 or TRBV12-4 and TRBJ2-1; TRBD2 aligns across 7 bases. V lost 8 bases to trimming and J lost 7 bases; unmatched junction nucleotides: 11. The CDR3 covers 14 residues.

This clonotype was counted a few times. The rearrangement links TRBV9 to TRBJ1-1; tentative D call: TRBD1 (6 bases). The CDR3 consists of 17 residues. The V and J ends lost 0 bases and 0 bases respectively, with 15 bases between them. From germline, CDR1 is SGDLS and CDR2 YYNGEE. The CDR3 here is CASSVDPPTGVNTEAFF. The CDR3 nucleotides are TGTGCCAGCAGCGTAGACCCCCCGACAGGCGTGAACACTGAAGCTTTCTTT. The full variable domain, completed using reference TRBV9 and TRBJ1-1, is DSGVTQTPKHLITATGQRVTLRCSPRSGDLSVYWYQQSLDQGLQFLIQYYNGEERAKGNILERFSAQQFPDLHSELNLSSLELGDSALYFCASSVDPPTGVNTEAFFGQGTRLTVV.

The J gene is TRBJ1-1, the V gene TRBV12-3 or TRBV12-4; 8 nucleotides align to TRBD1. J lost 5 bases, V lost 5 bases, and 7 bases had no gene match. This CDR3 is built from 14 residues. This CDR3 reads CASSDNRGLTEAFF. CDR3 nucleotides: TGTGCCAGCAGTGATAACAGGGGGTTAACTGAAGCTTTCTTT.

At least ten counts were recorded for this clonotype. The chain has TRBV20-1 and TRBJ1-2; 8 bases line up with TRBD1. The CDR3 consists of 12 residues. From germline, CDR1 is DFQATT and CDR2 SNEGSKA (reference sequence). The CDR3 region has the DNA TGCAGCCGAACCGACAGGGGCTCTGGCTACACCTTC. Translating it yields CSRTDRGSGYTF.

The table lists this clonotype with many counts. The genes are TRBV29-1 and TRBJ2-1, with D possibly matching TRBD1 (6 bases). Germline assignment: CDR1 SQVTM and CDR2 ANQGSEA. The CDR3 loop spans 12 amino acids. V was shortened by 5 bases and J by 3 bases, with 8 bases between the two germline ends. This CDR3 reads CSVTGNYNEQFF. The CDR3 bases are TGCAGCGTTACAGGGAACTACAATGAGCAGTTCTTC.

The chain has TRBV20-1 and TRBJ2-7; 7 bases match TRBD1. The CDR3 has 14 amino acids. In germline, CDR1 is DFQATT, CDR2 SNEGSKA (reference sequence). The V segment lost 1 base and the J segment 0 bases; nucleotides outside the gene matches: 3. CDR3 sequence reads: CSARVGQNSYEQYF. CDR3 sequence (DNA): TGCAGTGCTAGAGTGGGACAGAACTCCTACGAGCAGTACTTC.

Written as DNA, the CDR3 is TGTGCCAGCAGTTCCCACGCCGATGCCTTCCCTGGCTACACCTTC. Translation gives CASSSHADAFPGYTF. J is TRBJ1-2 and V is TRBV27; D gene unclear. Trimming removed 4 bases from V and 7 bases from J, with 19 bases in between. CDR1 is MNHEY and CDR2 is SMNVEV in the germline V gene (reference sequence). This CDR3 is 15 amino acids long.

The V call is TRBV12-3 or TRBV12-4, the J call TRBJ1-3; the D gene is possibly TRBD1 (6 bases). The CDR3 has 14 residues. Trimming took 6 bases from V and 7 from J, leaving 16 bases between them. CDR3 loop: CASRVTGTGNTIYF. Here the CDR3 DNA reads TGTGCCAGCAGAGTTACAGGGACGGGCAACACCATATATTTT.

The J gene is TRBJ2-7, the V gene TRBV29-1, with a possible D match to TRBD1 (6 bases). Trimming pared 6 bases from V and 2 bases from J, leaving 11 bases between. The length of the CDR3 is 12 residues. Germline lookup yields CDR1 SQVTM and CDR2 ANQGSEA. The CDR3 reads CSVRQEAYEQYF. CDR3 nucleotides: TGCAGCGTCCGACAGGAAGCCTACGAGCAGTACTTC.

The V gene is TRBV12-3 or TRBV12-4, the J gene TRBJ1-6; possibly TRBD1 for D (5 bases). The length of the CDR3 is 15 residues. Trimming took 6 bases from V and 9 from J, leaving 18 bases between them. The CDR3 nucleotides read TGTGCCAGCAGCCCCCAGGAAGGGGTTGGTTCACCCCTCCACTTT. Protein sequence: CASSPQEGVGSPLHF.

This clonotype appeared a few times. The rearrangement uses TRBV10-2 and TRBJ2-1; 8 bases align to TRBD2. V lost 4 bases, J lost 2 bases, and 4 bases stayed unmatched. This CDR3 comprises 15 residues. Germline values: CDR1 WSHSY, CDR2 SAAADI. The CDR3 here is CASSALAGPYNEQFF. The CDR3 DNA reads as TGCGCCAGCAGTGCCCTAGCGGGCCCCTACAATGAGCAGTTCTTC.

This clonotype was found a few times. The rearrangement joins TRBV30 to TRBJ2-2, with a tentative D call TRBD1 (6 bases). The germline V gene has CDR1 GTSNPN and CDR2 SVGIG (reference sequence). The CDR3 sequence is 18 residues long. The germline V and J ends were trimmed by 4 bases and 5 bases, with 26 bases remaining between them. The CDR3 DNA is TGTGCCTGGAACGGGTACCCTTTTGTGACAGGCCATACCGGGGAGCTGTTTTTT. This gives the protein CAWNGYPFVTGHTGELFF.

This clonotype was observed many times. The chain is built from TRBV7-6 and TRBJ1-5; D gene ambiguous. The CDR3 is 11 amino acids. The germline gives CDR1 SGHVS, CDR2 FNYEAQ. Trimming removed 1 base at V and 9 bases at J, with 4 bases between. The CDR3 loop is CASSLVGPQHF. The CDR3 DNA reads TGTGCCAGCAGCTTAGTAGGGCCCCAGCATTTT.

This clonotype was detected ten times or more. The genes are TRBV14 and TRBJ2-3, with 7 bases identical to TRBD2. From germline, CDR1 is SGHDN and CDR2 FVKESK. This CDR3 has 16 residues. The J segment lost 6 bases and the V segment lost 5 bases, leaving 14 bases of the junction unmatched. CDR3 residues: CASSVDRTSRADTQYF. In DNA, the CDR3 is TGTGCCAGCAGCGTAGACCGGACTAGTAGAGCCGATACGCAGTATTTT. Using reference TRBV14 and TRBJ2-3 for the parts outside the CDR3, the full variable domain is EAGVTQFPSHSVIEKGQTVTLRCDPISGHDNLYWYRRVMGKEIKFLLHFVKESKQDESGMPNNRFLAERTGGTYSTLKVQPAELEDSGVYFCASSVDRTSRADTQYFGPGTRLTVL.

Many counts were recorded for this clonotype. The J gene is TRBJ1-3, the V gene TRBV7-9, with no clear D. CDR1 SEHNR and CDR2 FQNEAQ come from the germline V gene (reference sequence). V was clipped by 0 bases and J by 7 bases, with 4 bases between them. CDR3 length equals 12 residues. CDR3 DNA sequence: TGTGCCAGCAGCTTAGCTGACAACACCATATATTTT. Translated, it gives CASSLADNTIYF.

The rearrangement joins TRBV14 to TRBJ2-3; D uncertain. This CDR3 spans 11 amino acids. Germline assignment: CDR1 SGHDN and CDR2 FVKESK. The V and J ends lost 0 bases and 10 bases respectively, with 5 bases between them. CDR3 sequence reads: CASSQEMAQYF. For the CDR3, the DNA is TGTGCCAGCAGCCAAGAAATGGCGCAGTATTTT.

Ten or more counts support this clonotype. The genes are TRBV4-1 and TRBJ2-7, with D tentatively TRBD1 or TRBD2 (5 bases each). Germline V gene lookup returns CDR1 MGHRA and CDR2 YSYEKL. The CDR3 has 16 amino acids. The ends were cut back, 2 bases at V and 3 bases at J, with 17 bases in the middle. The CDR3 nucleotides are TGCGCCAGCAGCCAACCCACCGGGACGGCACTCTACGAGCAGTACTTC. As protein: CASSQPTGTALYEQYF.

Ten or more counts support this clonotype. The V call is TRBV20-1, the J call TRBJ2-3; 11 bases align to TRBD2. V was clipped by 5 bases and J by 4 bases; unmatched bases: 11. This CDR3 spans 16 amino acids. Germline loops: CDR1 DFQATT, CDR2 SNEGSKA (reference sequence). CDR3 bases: TGCAGTGCTCCCTACCTAACTAGCGGGAGCTCAGATACGCAGTATTTT. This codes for CSAPYLTSGSSDTQYF.

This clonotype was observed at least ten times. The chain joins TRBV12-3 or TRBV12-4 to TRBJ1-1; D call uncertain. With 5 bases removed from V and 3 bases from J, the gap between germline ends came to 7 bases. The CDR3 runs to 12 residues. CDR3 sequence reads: CASSNRDTEAFF. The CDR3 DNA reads TGTGCCAGCAGTAACCGAGACACTGAAGCTTTCTTT.

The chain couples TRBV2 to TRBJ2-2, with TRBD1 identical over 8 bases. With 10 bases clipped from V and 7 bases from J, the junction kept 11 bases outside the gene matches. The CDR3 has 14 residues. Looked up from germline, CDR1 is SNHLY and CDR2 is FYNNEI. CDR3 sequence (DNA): TGTGCCATCTCCCCGGGACAGGCTTACGGGGAGCTGTTTTTT. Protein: CAISPGQAYGELFF.

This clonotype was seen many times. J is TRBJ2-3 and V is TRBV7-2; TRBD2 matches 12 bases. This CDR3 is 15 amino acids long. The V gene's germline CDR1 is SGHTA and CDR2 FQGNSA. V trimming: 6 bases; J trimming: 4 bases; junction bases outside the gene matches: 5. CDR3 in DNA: TGTGCCAGCAGAACGGGACTAGCGGGCCCAGATACGCAGTATTTT. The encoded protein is CASRTGLAGPDTQYF.

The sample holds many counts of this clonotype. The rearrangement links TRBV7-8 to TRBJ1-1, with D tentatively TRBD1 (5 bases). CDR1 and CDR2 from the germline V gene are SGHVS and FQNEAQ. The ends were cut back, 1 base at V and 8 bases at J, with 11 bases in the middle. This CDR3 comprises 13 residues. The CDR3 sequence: CASSLVDNREAFF. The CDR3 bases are TGTGCCAGCAGCTTAGTTGATAACAGGGAAGCTTTCTTT.

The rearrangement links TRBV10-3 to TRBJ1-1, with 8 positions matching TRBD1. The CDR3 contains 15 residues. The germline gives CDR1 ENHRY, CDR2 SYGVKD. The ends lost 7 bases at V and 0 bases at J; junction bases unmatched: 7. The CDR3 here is CAIKGGTGLNTEAFF. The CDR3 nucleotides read TGTGCCATCAAGGGGGGGACAGGCTTGAACACTGAAGCTTTCTTT.

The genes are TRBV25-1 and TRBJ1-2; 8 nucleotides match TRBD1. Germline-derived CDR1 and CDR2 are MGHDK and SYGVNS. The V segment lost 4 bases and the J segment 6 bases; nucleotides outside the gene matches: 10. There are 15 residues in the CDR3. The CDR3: CASSGPQGARDGYTF. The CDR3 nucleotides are TGTGCCAGCAGTGGCCCGCAGGGGGCGAGGGATGGCTACACCTTC.

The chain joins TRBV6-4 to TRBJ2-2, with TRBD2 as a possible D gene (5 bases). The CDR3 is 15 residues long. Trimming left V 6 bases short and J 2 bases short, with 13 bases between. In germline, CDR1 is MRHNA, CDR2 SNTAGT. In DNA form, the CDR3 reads TGTGCCAGCAGCCCTGAGGGCTTCAACACCGGGGAGCTGTTTTTT. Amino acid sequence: CASSPEGFNTGELFF.

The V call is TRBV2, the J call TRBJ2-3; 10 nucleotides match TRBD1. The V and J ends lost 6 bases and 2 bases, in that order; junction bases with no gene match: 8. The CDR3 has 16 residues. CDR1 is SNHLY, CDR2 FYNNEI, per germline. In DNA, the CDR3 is TGTGCCAGCAGAAGCGGACAGGGGGGTCACACAGATACGCAGTATTTT. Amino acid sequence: CASRSGQGGHTDTQYF.

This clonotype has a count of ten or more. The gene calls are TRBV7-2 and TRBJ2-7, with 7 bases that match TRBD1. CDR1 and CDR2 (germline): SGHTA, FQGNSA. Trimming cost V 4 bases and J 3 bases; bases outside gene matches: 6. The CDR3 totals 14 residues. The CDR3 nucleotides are TGTGCCAGCAGCTCAAGGGACAGCTTCTACGAGCAGTACTTC. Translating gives CASSSRDSFYEQYF.

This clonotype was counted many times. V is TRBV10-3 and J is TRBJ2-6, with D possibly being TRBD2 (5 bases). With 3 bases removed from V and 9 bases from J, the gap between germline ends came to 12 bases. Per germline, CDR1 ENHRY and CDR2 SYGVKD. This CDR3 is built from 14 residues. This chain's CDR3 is CAISDGRESNVLTF. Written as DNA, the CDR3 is TGTGCCATCAGTGATGGTAGGGAGAGCAACGTCCTGACTTTC.

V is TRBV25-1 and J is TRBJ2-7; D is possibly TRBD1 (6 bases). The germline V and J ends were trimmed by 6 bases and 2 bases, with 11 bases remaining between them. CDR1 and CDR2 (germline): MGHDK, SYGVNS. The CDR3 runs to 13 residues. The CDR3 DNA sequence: TGTGCCAGCAGGGACAGTTCGCCCTACGAGCAGTACTTC. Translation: CASRDSSPYEQYF.